Presented here are 11 T cell receptor beta chains from one specimen sequenced in a study of cytomegalovirus exposure and HLA in healthy donors. Primers: 60 Vbeta forward and 13 Jbeta reverse. This table comes from immunoSEQ multiplex PCR, and its TCRdb copy is limited to in-frame clones, with some not included. The table has 150,000 to 200,000 clones, roughly 86% seen once. Source material: PBMCs. These receptors all come from a middle-aged man in good health and CMV-seropositive.

The chain couples TRBV5-5 to TRBJ2-7, with 10 positions matching TRBD2. V shed 0 bases and J 4 bases; nucleotides not matched to a gene: 7. This CDR3 is 16 amino acids long. Germline V gene data show CDR1 as SGHKS and CDR2 as YYEKEE (reference sequence). DNA of the CDR3: TGTGCCAGCAGCTTGGCAGTGACTAGCGGGCTGTACGAGCAGTACTTC. This translates into CASSLAVTSGLYEQYF. Full variable domain (missing parts from reference TRBV5-5 and TRBJ2-7): DAGVTQSPTHLIKTRGQQVTLRCSPISGHKSVSWYQQVLGQGPQFIFQYYEKEERGRGNFPDRFSARQFPNYSSELNVNALLLGDSALYLCASSLAVTSGLYEQYFGPGTRLTVT.

The chain uses TRBV5-1 and TRBJ1-6; D may be TRBD1 (6 bases). The V gene lost 5 bases and the J gene lost 8 bases, with 17 bases spanning the gap. From germline, CDR1 is SGHRS and CDR2 YFSETQ. The CDR3 is made up of 15 amino acids. In nucleotides, the CDR3 is TGCGCCAGCAGGTCGGGAGGGGGACCTGATTCACCCCTCCACTTT. Protein sequence: CASRSGGGPDSPLHF.

This chain uses TRBV5-1 with TRBJ1-5; tentatively, D is TRBD1 (6 bases). This CDR3 is built from 15 residues. The ends were cut back, 0 bases at V and 5 bases at J, with 12 bases in the middle. Germline CDR1 reads SGHRS; CDR2 reads YFSETQ. The CDR3: CASSLDGDTHQPQHF. The CDR3, as DNA: TGCGCCAGCAGCTTGGACGGGGACACTCATCAGCCCCAGCATTTT.

The genes are TRBV28 and TRBJ1-5; 7 bases match TRBD1. V lost 2 bases and J lost 6; bases outside the gene matches: 4. The germline V gene encodes CDR1 MDHEN and CDR2 SYDVKM. The CDR3 contains 14 residues. The CDR3 spells CASSLRGPGQPQHF. CDR3 DNA: TGTGCCAGCAGTTTAAGGGGGCCGGGTCAGCCCCAGCATTTT.

The chain combines TRBV5-1 with TRBJ2-5, with 11 bases fitting TRBD1. V lost 4 bases, J lost 2 bases, and 7 bases stayed unmatched. This CDR3 contains 16 residues. CDR1 and CDR2 from the germline V gene are SGHRS and YFSETQ. CDR3 nucleotide sequence: TGCGCCAGCAGCGTTGGGACAGGGGGTACACAAGAGACCCAGTACTTC. Residues: CASSVGTGGTQETQYF.

The rearrangement uses TRBV9 and TRBJ2-7; D possibly corresponds to TRBD1 (6 bases). V shed 0 bases and J shed 6 bases, with 7 bases lying between them. The CDR3 contains 12 residues. Germline CDR1 reads SGDLS; CDR2 reads YYNGEE. The CDR3 sequence: CASSVGRGEQYF. The CDR3 DNA reads as TGTGCCAGCAGCGTAGGCAGGGGCGAGCAGTACTTC. Using reference TRBV9 and TRBJ2-7 for the parts outside the CDR3, the full variable domain is DSGVTQTPKHLITATGQRVTLRCSPRSGDLSVYWYQQSLDQGLQFLIQYYNGEERAKGNILERFSAQQFPDLHSELNLSSLELGDSALYFCASSVGRGEQYFGPGTRLTVT.

To note about this clone: A read error may account for a junction end that differs from germline. Other DNA sequences in this specimen translate into the identical CDR3. The chain combines TRBV5-1 with TRBJ1-5; tentative D call: TRBD1 (6 bases). This CDR3 is 16 amino acids long. Looked up from germline, CDR1 is SGHRS and CDR2 is YFSETQ. CDR3: CASSPHGGMGNQPQHF. The CDR3 DNA is TGTGCCAGCAGCCCCCATGGGGGCATGGGCAATCAGCCCCAGCATTTT.

This chain uses TRBV7-9 with TRBJ2-7, with 11 bases identical to TRBD2. The V segment lost 3 bases and the J segment 4 bases; nucleotides outside the gene matches: 8. The CDR3 covers 16 residues. Germline lookup yields CDR1 SEHNR and CDR2 FQNEAQ (reference sequence). CDR3 coding DNA: TGTGCCAGCAGCTTCCTAACTAGCGGGGGAACGTACGAGCAGTACTTC. This gives the protein CASSFLTSGGTYEQYF.

This chain uses TRBV19 with TRBJ2-3; 8 nucleotides match TRBD1. This CDR3 is 15 amino acids long. Looked up from germline, CDR1 is LNHDA and CDR2 is SQIVND (reference sequence). Trimming took 5 bases from V and 5 from J; bases not matched to a gene: 9. Written as DNA, the CDR3 is TGTGCCAGTAGTTCCCCGAGACAGGGGAAAGATACGCAGTATTTT. Translating gives CASSSPRQGKDTQYF.

This sequence joins TRBV7-2 and TRBJ2-7, with 9 bases lining up with TRBD2. The CDR3 covers 16 residues. The J segment lost 4 bases and the V segment lost 2 bases, leaving 9 bases of the junction unmatched. The germline CDR1 and CDR2 sequences are SGHTA and FQGNSA. The CDR3 nucleotides are TGTGCCAGCAGCTTATTGGGTTGGCTAGCGGGGTACGAGCAGTACTTC. Protein product: CASSLLGWLAGYEQYF.

There are a few counts of this clone. V gene TRBV27 combines with J gene TRBJ2-1, with 16 nucleotides matching TRBD2. In germline, CDR1 is MNHEY, CDR2 SMNVEV (reference sequence). The CDR3 runs to 19 residues. Losses at the gene ends were 6 bases for V and 2 bases for J; bases not matched to a gene: 10. The CDR3 protein is CASSLRPGLAGGPYNEQFF. The CDR3, as DNA: TGTGCCAGCAGCCTACGCCCGGGACTAGCGGGAGGGCCCTACAATGAGCAGTTCTTC.